This T cell receptor (beta chain) was captured by sequencing in a study of blood T cell repertoires in COVID-19. On the study more broadly: Whether acute or convalescent, the COVID-19 samples came from the United States, Italy and Spain. T cells, B-cell-depleted T cells, or PBMCs provided the cDNA or gDNA that served as material.

Unmatched junction bases numbered 5, after V lost 2 bases and J lost 7 bases. The CDR3 loop spans 14 amino acids. Germline CDR1 reads MNHNS; CDR2 reads SASEGT. Authors' methods: Amplification with reference gene primers provided the estimates of nucleated cell counts. Method: immunoSEQ multiplex PCR; TCRdb's copy keeps in-frame clones and lacks some. That table gives V, J and clone size, and the DNA gave D and trimming. The data contain 180,000 or so clones, around 88% of them singletons. The receptor was derived from a woman aged 25 to 45 with acute or convalescent COVID-19. The sample consisted of peripheral blood. J is TRBJ1-5 and V is TRBV6-1; 7 bases align to TRBD1. The CDR3 loop reads CASSERDSRQPQHF. DNA of the CDR3: TGTGCCAGCAGTGAACGGGACAGCAGACAGCCCCAGCATTTT.